This T cell receptor beta chain came from a study of cytomegalovirus exposure and HLA in healthy donors. 13 Jbeta primers and 60 Vbeta primers were used for the PCR. The table came from immunoSEQ multiplex PCR; TCRdb's copy has only in-frame clones and leaves some out. Among approximately 160,000 clones listed, 60% to 85% were seen once. This clone showed up just a few times. With V trimmed by 4 bases and J by 13 bases, 9 bases remained unmatched. CDR1 is SGHRS, CDR2 YFSETQ, per germline. The CDR3 spans 13 residues. The sequenced sample consisted of PBMCs. The sequence derives from a male donor in good health and CMV-seropositive. The V call is TRBV5-1, the J call TRBJ2-1; TRBD1 agrees at 9 bases. Here the CDR3 DNA reads TGCGCCAGCAGCGCGGGACAGGGTGGAGGACAGTTCTTC. Protein product: CASSAGQGGGQFF.